The present T cell receptor (beta chain) was sequenced within a study of regulatory T cells in long-lasting Graves disease. The germline V gene encodes CDR1 SNHLY and CDR2 FYNNEI. V was pared by 6 bases and J by 0 bases, with 11 bases between. CDR3 length: 15 residues. Documented time point: newly diagnosed GD, antithyroid drugs for less than 3 months. Researchers made the TCR library from RNA that was extracted from PBMCs. Through Arm-PCR of CDR3 regions and iRepertoire HTBI primers, TCR beta libraries were built. One entry per CDR3 protein, called by TCRdb with MiXCR from the multiplex PCR reads. The sample holds 580,000 or so distinct CDR3 sequences, approximately 16% seen once. This sample also belongs to another study, concerning T cells in Graves' hyperthyroidism and ophthalmopathy. That source adds: Ophthalmopathy, which appeared later, was predicted by the model a median roughly 6.5 months before onset.

The rearrangement joins TRBV2 to TRBJ1-4; D ambiguous. Source: peripheral blood mononuclear cells (PBMCs), taken at new diagnosis, from a patient treated with antithyroid drugs. The source of this sequence is a man in his late teens or twenties with Graves disease. The CDR3 protein is CASRADDATNEKLFF. CDR3 coding DNA: TGTGCCAGCAGGGCAGACGACGCAACTAATGAAAAACTGTTTTTT.